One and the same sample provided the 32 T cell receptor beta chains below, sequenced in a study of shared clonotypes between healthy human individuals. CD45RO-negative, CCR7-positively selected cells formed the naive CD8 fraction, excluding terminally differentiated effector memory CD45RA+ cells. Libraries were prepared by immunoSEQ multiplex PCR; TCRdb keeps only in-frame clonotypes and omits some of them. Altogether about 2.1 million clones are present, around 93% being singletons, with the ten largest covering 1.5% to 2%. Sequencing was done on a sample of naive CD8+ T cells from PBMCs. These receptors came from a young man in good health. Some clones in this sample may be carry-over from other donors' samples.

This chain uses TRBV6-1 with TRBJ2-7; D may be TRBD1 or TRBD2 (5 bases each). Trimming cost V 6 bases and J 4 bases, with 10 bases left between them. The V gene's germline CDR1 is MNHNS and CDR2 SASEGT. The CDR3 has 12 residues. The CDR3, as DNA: TGTGCCAGCAGAGGCGAGGGGTACGAGCAGTACTTC. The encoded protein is CASRGEGYEQYF.

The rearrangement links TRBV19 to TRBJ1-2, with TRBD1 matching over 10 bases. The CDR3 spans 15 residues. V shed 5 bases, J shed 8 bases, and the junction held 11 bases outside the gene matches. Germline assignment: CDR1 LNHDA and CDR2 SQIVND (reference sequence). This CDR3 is CASSLSGTGVGGYTF. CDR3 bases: TGTGCCAGTAGTCTTTCCGGGACAGGGGTTGGCGGCTACACCTTC. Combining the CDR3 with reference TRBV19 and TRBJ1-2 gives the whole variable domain DGGITQSPKYLFRKEGQNVTLSCEQNLNHDAMYWYRQDPGQGLRLIYYSQIVNDFQKGDIAEGYSVSREKKESFPLTVTSAQKNPTAFYLCASSLSGTGVGGYTFGSGTRLTVV.

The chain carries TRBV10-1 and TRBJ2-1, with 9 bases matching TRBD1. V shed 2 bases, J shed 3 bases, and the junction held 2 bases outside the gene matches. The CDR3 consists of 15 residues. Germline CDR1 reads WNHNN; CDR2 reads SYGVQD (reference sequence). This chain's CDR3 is CASSEATGGYNEQFF. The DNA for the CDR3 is TGCGCCAGCAGTGAGGCGACAGGGGGCTACAATGAGCAGTTCTTC.

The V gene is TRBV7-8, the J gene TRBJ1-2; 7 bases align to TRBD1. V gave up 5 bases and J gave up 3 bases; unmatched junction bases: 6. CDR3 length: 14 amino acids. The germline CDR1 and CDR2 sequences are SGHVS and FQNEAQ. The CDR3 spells CASSLTGDDYGYTF. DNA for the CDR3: TGTGCCAGCAGCCTAACAGGGGATGACTATGGCTACACCTTC.

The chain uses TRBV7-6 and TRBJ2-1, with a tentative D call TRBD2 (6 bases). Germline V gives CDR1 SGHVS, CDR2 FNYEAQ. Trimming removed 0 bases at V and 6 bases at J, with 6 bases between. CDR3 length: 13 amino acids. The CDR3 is CASSLAGLNEQFF. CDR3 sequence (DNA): TGTGCCAGCAGCTTAGCGGGACTCAATGAGCAGTTCTTC.

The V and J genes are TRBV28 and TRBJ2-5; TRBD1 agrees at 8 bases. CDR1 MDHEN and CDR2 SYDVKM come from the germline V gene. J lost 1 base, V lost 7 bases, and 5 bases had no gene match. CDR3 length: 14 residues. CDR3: CASTWDRSQETQYF. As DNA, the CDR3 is TGTGCCAGCACCTGGGACAGGAGCCAAGAGACCCAGTACTTC.

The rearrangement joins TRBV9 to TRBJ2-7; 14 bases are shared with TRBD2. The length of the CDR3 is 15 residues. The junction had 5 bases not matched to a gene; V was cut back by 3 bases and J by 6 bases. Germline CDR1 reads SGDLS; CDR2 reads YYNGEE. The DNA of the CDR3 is TGTGCCAGCAGCGCGAGCGGGACTAGCGGGGGCGAGCAGTACTTC. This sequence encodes CASSASGTSGGEQYF.

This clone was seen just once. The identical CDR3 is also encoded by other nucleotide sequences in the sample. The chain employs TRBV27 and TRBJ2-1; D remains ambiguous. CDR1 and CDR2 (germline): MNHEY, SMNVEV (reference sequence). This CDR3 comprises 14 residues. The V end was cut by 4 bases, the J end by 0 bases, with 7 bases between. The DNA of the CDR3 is TGTGCCAGCAGTTCTCTCGACTCCTACAATGAGCAGTTCTTC. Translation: CASSSLDSYNEQFF.

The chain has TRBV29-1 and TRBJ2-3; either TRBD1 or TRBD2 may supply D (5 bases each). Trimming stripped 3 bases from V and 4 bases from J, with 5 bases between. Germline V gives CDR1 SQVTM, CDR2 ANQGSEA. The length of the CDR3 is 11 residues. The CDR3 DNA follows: TGCAGCGTTGAGGGGGCAGATACGCAGTATTTT. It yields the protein CSVEGADTQYF.

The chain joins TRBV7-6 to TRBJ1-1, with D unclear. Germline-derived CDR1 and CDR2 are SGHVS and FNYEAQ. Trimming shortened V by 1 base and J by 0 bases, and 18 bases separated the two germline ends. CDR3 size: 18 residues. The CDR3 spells CASSLVGRIEYMNTEAFF. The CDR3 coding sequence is TGTGCCAGCAGCTTAGTGGGCAGGATCGAGTATATGAACACTGAAGCTTTCTTT.

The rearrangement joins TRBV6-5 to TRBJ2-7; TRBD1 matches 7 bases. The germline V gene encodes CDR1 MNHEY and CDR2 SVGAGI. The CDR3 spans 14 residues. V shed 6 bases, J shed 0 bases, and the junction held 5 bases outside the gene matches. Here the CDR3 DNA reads TGTGCCAGCAGGAGGGACAGAACCTCCTACGAGCAGTACTTC. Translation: CASRRDRTSYEQYF.

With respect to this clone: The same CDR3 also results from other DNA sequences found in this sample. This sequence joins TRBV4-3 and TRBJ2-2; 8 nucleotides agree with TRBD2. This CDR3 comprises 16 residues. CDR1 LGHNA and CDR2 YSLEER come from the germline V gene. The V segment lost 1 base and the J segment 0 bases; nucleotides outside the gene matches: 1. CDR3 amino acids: CASSQGLAPNTGELFF. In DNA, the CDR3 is TGCGCCAGCAGCCAAGGACTAGCGCCGAACACCGGGGAGCTGTTTTTT.

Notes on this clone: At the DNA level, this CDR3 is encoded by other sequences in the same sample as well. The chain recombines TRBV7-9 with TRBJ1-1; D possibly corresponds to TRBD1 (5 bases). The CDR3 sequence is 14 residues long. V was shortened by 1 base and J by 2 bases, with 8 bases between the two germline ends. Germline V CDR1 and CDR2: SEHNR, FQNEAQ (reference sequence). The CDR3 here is CASSLGGPNTEAFF. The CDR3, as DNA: TGTGCCAGCAGCTTAGGGGGCCCCAACACTGAAGCTTTCTTT.

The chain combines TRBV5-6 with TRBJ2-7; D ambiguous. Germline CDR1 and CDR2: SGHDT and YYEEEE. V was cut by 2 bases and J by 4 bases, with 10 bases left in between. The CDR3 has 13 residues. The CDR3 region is CASSFTSDYEQYF. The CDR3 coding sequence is TGTGCCAGCAGCTTTACCTCTGATTACGAGCAGTACTTC.

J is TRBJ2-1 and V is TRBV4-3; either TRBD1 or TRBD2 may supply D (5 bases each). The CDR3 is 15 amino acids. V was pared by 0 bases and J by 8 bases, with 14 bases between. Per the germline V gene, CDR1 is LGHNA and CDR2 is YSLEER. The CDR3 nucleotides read TGCGCCAGCAGCCAAGAGGATCGGGGCCGGGATGAGCAGTTCTTC. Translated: CASSQEDRGRDEQFF.

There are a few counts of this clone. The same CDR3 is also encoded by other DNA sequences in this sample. CDR3 bases: TGTGCCAGTAGTATAGGTGCAGGTGGCTACACCTTC. Residues: CASSIGAGGYTF. This chain links TRBV19 with TRBJ1-2; D remains unclear. The V gene lost 1 base and the J gene lost 7 bases, with 7 bases spanning the gap. Germline CDR1 is LNHDA and CDR2 is SQIVND (reference sequence). The length of the CDR3 is 12 residues.

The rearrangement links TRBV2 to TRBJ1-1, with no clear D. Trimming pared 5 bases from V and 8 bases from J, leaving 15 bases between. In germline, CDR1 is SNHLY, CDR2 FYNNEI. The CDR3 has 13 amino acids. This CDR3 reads CASSHRTAPEAFF. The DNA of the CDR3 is TGTGCCAGCAGTCATCGTACCGCTCCCGAAGCTTTCTTT.

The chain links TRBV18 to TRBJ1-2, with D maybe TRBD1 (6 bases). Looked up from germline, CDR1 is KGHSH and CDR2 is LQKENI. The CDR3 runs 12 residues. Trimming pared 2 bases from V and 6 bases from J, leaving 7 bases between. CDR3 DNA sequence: TGTGCCAGCTCACCAGGGGACAATGGCTACACCTTC. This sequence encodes CASSPGDNGYTF. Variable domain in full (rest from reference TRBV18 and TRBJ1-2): NAGVMQNPRHLVRRRGQEARLRCSPMKGHSHVYWYRQLPEEGLKFMVYLQKENIIDESGMPKERFSAEFPKEGPSILRIQQVVRGDSAAYFCASSPGDNGYTFGSGTRLTVV.

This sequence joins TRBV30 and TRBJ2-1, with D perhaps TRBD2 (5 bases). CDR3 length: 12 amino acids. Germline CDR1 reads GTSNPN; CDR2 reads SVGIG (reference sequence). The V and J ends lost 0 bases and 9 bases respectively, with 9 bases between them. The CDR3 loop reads CAWSVLSGEQFF. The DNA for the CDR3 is TGTGCCTGGAGTGTACTGAGCGGTGAGCAGTTCTTC.

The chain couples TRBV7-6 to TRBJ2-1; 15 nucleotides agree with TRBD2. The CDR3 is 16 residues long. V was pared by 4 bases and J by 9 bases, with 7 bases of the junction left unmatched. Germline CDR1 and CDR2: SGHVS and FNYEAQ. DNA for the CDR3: TGTGCCAGCAGCTCGGGACTAGCGGGAGGAAGGGGTGAGCAGTTCTTC. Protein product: CASSSGLAGGRGEQFF.

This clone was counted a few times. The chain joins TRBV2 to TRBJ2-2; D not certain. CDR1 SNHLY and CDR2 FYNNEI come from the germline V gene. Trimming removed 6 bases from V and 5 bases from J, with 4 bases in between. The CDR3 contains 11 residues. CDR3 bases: TGTGCCAGCAGGGATACCGGGGAGCTGTTTTTT. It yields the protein CASRDTGELFF.

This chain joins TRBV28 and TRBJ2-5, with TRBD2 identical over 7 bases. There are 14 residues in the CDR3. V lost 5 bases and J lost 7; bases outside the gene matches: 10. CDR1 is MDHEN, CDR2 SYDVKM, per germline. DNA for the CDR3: TGTGCCAGCAGTCAAGGGGCTAGCGGAACGACCCAGTACTTC. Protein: CASSQGASGTTQYF.

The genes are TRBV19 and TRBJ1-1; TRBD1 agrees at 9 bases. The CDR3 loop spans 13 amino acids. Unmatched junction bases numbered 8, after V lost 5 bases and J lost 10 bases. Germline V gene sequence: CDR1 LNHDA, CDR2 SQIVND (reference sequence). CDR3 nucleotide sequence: TGTGCCAGTAGTCCAAAGGACAGGGGACTAGCTTTCTTT. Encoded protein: CASSPKDRGLAFF.

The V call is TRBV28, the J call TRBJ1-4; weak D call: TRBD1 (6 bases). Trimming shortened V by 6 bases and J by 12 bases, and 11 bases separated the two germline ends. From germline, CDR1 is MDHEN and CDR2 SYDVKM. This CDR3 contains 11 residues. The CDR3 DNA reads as TGTGCCAGCAGGGAACAGGGTCAACTGTTTTTT. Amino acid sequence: CASREQGQLFF.

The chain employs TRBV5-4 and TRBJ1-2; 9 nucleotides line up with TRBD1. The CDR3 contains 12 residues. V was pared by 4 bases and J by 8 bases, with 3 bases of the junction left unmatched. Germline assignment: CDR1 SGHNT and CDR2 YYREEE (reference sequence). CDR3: CASSRTGEGYTF. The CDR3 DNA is TGTGCCAGCAGCCGGACAGGGGAGGGCTACACCTTC.

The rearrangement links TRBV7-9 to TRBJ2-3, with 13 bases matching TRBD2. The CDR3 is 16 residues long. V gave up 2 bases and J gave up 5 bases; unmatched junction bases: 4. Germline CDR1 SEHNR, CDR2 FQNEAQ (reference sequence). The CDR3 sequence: CASSLRTSGSGDTQYF. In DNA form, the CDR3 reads TGTGCCAGCAGCTTAAGGACTAGCGGGAGTGGAGATACGCAGTATTTT.

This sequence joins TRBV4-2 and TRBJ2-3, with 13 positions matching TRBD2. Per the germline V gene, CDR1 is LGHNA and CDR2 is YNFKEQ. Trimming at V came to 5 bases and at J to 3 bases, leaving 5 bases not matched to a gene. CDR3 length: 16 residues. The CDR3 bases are TGTGCCAGCAGCTCACGACTAGCGGGAGGAACAGATACGCAGTATTTT. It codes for CASSSRLAGGTDTQYF.

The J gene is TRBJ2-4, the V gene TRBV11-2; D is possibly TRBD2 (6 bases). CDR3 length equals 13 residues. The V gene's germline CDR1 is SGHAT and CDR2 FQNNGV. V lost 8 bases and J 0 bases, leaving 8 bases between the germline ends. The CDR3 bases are TGTGCCAGCGCCGGGAGAGCCAAAAACATTCAGTACTTC. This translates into CASAGRAKNIQYF.

The CDR3 coding sequence is TGTGCCAGCAGATCAACCCGGGGGTGGCGGGTTGATAGTTCGGAGCTGTTTTTT. This gives the protein CASRSTRGWRVDSSELFF. This chain links TRBV27 with TRBJ2-2; D may be TRBD2 (6 bases). V lost 6 bases and J 10 bases, leaving 30 bases between the germline ends. Germline V gives CDR1 MNHEY, CDR2 SMNVEV (reference sequence). CDR3 length: 18 residues.

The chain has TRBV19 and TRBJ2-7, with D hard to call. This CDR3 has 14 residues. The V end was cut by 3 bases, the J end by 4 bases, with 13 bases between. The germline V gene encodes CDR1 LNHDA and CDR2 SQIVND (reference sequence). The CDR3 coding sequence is TGTGCCAGTAGTATGTCCCAGAGCAATTACGAGCAGTACTTC. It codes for CASSMSQSNYEQYF.

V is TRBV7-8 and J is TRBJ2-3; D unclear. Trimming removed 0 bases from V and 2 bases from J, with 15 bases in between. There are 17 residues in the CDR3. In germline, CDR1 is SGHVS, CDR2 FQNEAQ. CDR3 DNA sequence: TGTGCCAGCAGCTTAGCGCAACAGCTCTTTACCACAGATACGCAGTATTTT. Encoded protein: CASSLAQQLFTTDTQYF. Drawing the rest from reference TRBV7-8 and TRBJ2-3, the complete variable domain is GAGVSQSPRYKVAKRGQDVALRCDPISGHVSLFWYQQALGQGPEFLTYFQNEAQLDKSGLPSDRFFAERPEGSVSTLKIQRTQQEDSAVYLCASSLAQQLFTTDTQYFGPGTRLTVL.

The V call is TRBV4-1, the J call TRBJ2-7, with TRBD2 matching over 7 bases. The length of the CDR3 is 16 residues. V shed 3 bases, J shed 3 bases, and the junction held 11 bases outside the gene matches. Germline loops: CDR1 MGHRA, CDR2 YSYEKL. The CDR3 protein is CASSQNLGGGSYEQYF. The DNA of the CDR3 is TGCGCCAGCAGCCAGAACTTGGGCGGGGGTAGCTACGAGCAGTACTTC.